Listed here are 7 T cell receptor beta chains from one sample, sequenced in a study of T cell repertoires in cytomegalovirus infection. The antigens of these receptors remain unknown. TCRdb re-derived calls from the reads in MiXCR, one entry per CDR3 protein. Of hundreds of thousands of distinct CDR3 sequences in the sample, approximately 32% were seen once. This specimen was cultured CD8+ T cells from PBMCs, taken from culture after CMV antigen stimulation. These receptors all stem from a human donor in good health (CMV status not recorded). Some clones in this sample may be carry-over from other donors' samples.

The V and J genes are TRBV7-9 and TRBJ1-2; no definite D call. CDR1 is SEHNR and CDR2 is FQNEAQ in the germline V gene (reference sequence). This CDR3 contains 16 residues. V lost 3 bases, J lost 5 bases, and 19 bases lay in between. CDR3 sequence reads: CASSLVAEEPIYGYTF. Here the CDR3 DNA reads TGTGCCAGCAGCTTGGTGGCAGAGGAGCCTATTTATGGCTACACCTTC.

This clonotype was found many times. This chain connects TRBV7-2 to TRBJ1-2, with 10 nucleotides matching TRBD1. This CDR3 region has 14 residues. V lost 5 bases and J lost 2; bases outside the gene matches: 2. Germline CDR1 reads SGHTA; CDR2 reads FQGNSA. CDR3 residues: CASSKGQGNYGYTF. The CDR3 nucleotides read TGTGCCAGCAGCAAGGGACAGGGGAACTATGGCTACACCTTC.

About this clonotype itself: The germline gene is not matched at one end of the junction; a read error may be the cause. V usage is TRBV7-6 and J usage is TRBJ2-1, with 11 positions matching TRBD2. The germline V gene encodes CDR1 SGHVS and CDR2 FNYEAQ. The CDR3 extends over 19 amino acids. CDR3 loop: CASSSDGTSGESSCNEQFF. The CDR3 DNA follows: TGTGCCAGCAGCTCCGATGGGACTAGCGGTGAGAGCTCCTGCAATGAGCAGTTCTTC.

V is TRBV7-9 and J is TRBJ2-5, with D unresolved. This CDR3 comprises 15 residues. Trimming left V 5 bases short and J 5 bases short, with 18 bases between. The V gene's germline CDR1 is SEHNR and CDR2 FQNEAQ (reference sequence). CDR3 DNA sequence: TGTGCCAGCAGCCCGGAAGGTTTGCGCTCGGAGACCCAGTACTTC. This sequence encodes CASSPEGLRSETQYF.

This clonotype showed up just once. The chain is built from TRBV7-9 and TRBJ2-1; 10 bases agree with TRBD2. Trimming at V came to 9 bases and at J to 7 bases, leaving 9 bases not matched to a gene. Germline values: CDR1 SEHNR, CDR2 FQNEAQ (reference sequence). The CDR3 sequence is 14 residues long. The CDR3 region has the DNA TGTGCCAGTACGCCTCCGGGACTAGCGAATGAGCAGTTCTTC. Translated: CASTPPGLANEQFF.

This clonotype was recorded a few times. This chain connects TRBV12-3 or TRBV12-4 to TRBJ1-1, with unresolved D. The germline V and J ends were trimmed by 3 bases and 1 base, with 15 bases remaining between them. CDR3 length: 16 amino acids. CDR3 protein: CASSFIGEGPNTEAFF. The DNA for the CDR3 is TGTGCCAGCAGTTTCATTGGAGAGGGCCCGAACACTGAAGCTTTCTTT.

The table lists this clonotype with a few counts. J is TRBJ2-5 and V is TRBV7-9; D is possibly TRBD1 or TRBD2 (5 bases each). Germline lookup yields CDR1 SEHNR and CDR2 FQNEAQ (reference sequence). Trimming left V 8 bases short and J 2 bases short, with 15 bases between. CDR3 length equals 14 residues. For the CDR3, the DNA is TGTGCCAGCCTAACCAGAGAGGGGCAAGAGACCCAGTACTTC. Its protein is CASLTREGQETQYF.